Sequencing of this T cell receptor beta chain was carried out in a study of PD-1 blockade in classical Hodgkin lymphoma. The sample's time point: cycle 4 day 1 (C4D1), after more than 5 weeks of nivolumab. Each of the patients experienced relapse following autologous stem cell transplantation, and their brentuximab vedotin exposure differed. The CDR3 length is 15 residues. Germline lookup yields CDR1 SGHAT and CDR2 FQNNGV. The trim removed 3 bases at V and 9 bases at J, leaving 6 bases unmatched. Generated by immunoSEQ multiplex PCR, the TCRdb table keeps only in-frame clones and is missing some. The table records about 23,000 clones, approximately 90% of them present only once. As concerns this clone: As yet, its antigen is unknown.

Study-wide results and limits: The study reported lower baseline TCR diversity in newly diagnosed patients than in healthy donors. Although disease activity or prior therapy may be involved, causes of the repertoire differences remain undefined. The study found that TCR diversity rose significantly by C4D1 in CD4+ but not CD8+ cells.

Sequenced material: peripheral blood mononuclear cells (PBMCs), taken before the fourth cycle of nivolumab. The TCR originated in a human donor with classical Hodgkin lymphoma. V and J are TRBV11-2 and TRBJ2-1; TRBD2 agrees at 12 bases. The DNA for the CDR3 is TGTGCCAGCAGCTTGCGACTAGCGGGAGCAGGTGAGCAGTTCTTC. Amino acid sequence: CASSLRLAGAGEQFF.